The 23 T cell receptor beta chains given below trace back to one sample, sequenced in a study of T cell repertoires and HLA-DP antigens. The method was immunoSEQ multiplex PCR; TCRdb's version includes in-frame clones alone and lacks a portion of them. The data hold about 110,000 clones, with 85% to 95% observed a single time. The antigens for these receptors are not known. Source material: CD4+ T cells from PBMCs. These receptor sequences come from a woman aged 18-29 years in good health and CMV-seronegative.

V usage is TRBV10-3 and J usage is TRBJ1-1, with D perhaps matching TRBD1 (5 bases). The CDR3 is made up of 15 amino acids. The V end lost 3 bases, the J end lost 1 base, and 12 bases lay between the germline ends. Looked up from germline, CDR1 is ENHRY and CDR2 is SYGVKD. The CDR3 sequence: CAISDPGTANTEAFF. The CDR3 nucleotides read TGTGCCATCAGTGACCCCGGGACGGCGAACACTGAAGCTTTCTTT.

The chain employs TRBV9 and TRBJ2-1, with 12 bases matching TRBD2. The germline V gene has CDR1 SGDLS and CDR2 YYNGEE. The CDR3 length is 22 residues. V lost 0 bases and J lost 0; bases outside the gene matches: 16. CDR3 DNA: TGTGCCAGCAGCGTAGCGTTTCGGTCAACTAGCGGGAGGAAGTTCTCCTACAATGAGCAGTTCTTC. Amino acids: CASSVAFRSTSGRKFSYNEQFF.

The chain is built from TRBV27 and TRBJ1-1, with TRBD1 as a possible D gene (5 bases). The V end was cut by 6 bases, the J end by 12 bases, with 23 bases between. The CDR3 length is 14 residues. CDR1 MNHEY and CDR2 SMNVEV come from the germline V gene (reference sequence). CDR3: CASRSFISGTATFF. CDR3 DNA: TGTGCCAGCAGGTCCTTTATATCGGGGACGGCCACTTTCTTT.

This chain joins TRBV4-1 and TRBJ2-2; 7 positions match TRBD2. The trim removed 3 bases at V and 8 bases at J, leaving 9 bases unmatched. The CDR3 runs 15 residues. CDR1 is MGHRA, CDR2 YSYEKL, per germline. Here the CDR3 reads CASSQPGLWGGELFF. The CDR3 nucleotides are TGCGCCAGCAGCCAGCCGGGACTATGGGGTGGGGAGCTGTTTTTT.

V gene TRBV7-8 combines with J gene TRBJ1-3, with TRBD1 identical over 8 bases. Germline V lookup: CDR1 SGHVS, CDR2 FQNEAQ. The CDR3 covers 16 residues. V shed 0 bases and J 4 bases; nucleotides not matched to a gene: 5. For the CDR3, the DNA is TGTGCCAGCAGCTTAGCCCGACAGGGGTCCGGAAACACCATATATTTT. Translating it yields CASSLARQGSGNTIYF.

The chain couples TRBV18 to TRBJ1-5; D might be TRBD1 (6 bases). CDR1 KGHSH and CDR2 LQKENI come from the germline V gene. The CDR3 length is 13 residues. With 6 bases removed from V and 6 bases from J, the gap between germline ends came to 12 bases. The CDR3 DNA sequence: TGTGCCAGCTCCCAGGGGCAGGGTCAGCCCCAGCATTTT. It encodes CASSQGQGQPQHF.

The chain uses TRBV7-9 and TRBJ1-1; tentative D call: TRBD1 (6 bases). This CDR3 region has 15 residues. V was cut by 5 bases and J by 0 bases, with 13 bases left in between. Germline CDR1 and CDR2: SEHNR and FQNEAQ (reference sequence). CDR3 residues: CASSPPGTMNTEAFF. The DNA of the CDR3 is TGTGCCAGCAGCCCGCCGGGGACAATGAACACTGAAGCTTTCTTT.

Points on this clone: A junction end diverges from the germline sequence, so it may reflect a read error. This chain links TRBV4-1 with TRBJ2-3; weak D call: TRBD1 (5 bases). Germline CDR1 and CDR2: MGHRA and YSYEKL. The CDR3 length is 14 residues. The DNA of the CDR3 is TGCGCCAGCACCCAACGACAGAACACAGATACGCAGTATTTT. Protein: CASTQRQNTDTQYF.

The V gene is TRBV9, the J gene TRBJ1-2; tentatively, D is TRBD1 (5 bases). Per germline, CDR1 SGDLS and CDR2 YYNGEE. Trimming pared 3 bases from V and 4 bases from J, leaving 22 bases between. This CDR3 is 17 amino acids long. CDR3 loop: CASSDRRPGAHLYGYTF. For the CDR3, the DNA is TGTGCCAGCAGCGATCGCCGTCCCGGGGCCCATCTCTATGGCTACACCTTC.

The chain links TRBV6-8 to TRBJ1-1; D perhaps matches TRBD1 (5 bases). CDR3 size: 11 residues. The germline V and J ends were trimmed by 5 bases and 6 bases, with 7 bases remaining between them. Germline assignment: CDR1 MNHGY and CDR2 SAAAGT. The CDR3: CASSRGPEAFF. CDR3 bases: TGTGCCAGCAGTAGGGGTCCTGAAGCTTTCTTT.

The rearrangement links TRBV4-3 to TRBJ2-3; tentatively, D is TRBD1 or TRBD2 (6 bases each). The CDR3 extends over 15 amino acids. V lost 0 bases and J lost 6, with 13 bases in between. Germline assignment: CDR1 LGHNA and CDR2 YSLEER. The CDR3 DNA sequence: TGCGCCAGCAGCCAAGATCCGGGGGCCGGGGATACGCAGTATTTT. Amino acids: CASSQDPGAGDTQYF.

CDR3 bases: TGTGCCAGCAGCGAGGAGGGGGTTCGAGTGAATGGCTACACCTTC. It is translated as CASSEEGVRVNGYTF. The chain uses TRBV7-2 and TRBJ1-2, with a weak D call TRBD1 (6 bases). CDR3 length: 15 amino acids. Germline V lookup: CDR1 SGHTA, CDR2 FQGNSA. Trimming took off 5 bases at V and 6 bases at J, with 19 bases between the two ends.

The chain joins TRBV19 to TRBJ1-3; unclear D gene. Germline CDR1 LNHDA, CDR2 SQIVND (reference sequence). Trimming cost V 7 bases and J 1 base, with 14 bases left between them. CDR3 length equals 15 residues. The CDR3 region is CASMDSGVSGNTIYF. The DNA of the CDR3 is TGTGCCAGTATGGATTCGGGAGTATCTGGAAACACCATATATTTT. Based on the CDR3 plus reference TRBV19 and TRBJ1-3, the full variable domain is DGGITQSPKYLFRKEGQNVTLSCEQNLNHDAMYWYRQDPGQGLRLIYYSQIVNDFQKGDIAEGYSVSREKKESFPLTVTSAQKNPTAFYLCASMDSGVSGNTIYFGEGSWLTVV.

The chain combines TRBV11-2 with TRBJ2-3, with D tentatively TRBD1 or TRBD2 (5 bases each). The CDR3 consists of 16 residues. The V end was cut by 4 bases, the J end by 3 bases, with 17 bases between. Germline CDR1 reads SGHAT; CDR2 reads FQNNGV. The CDR3 coding sequence is TGTGCCAGCAGCTCATCGAGGGGTTTGAGGACAGATACGCAGTATTTT. This gives the protein CASSSSRGLRTDTQYF.

The chain has TRBV28 and TRBJ1-1; 8 nucleotides agree with TRBD1. There are 16 residues in the CDR3. Germline values: CDR1 MDHEN, CDR2 SYDVKM. V lost 1 base and J lost 7; bases outside the gene matches: 11. The CDR3 protein is CASSLFLMDRVGEAFF. CDR3 nucleotides: TGTGCCAGCAGTTTATTCCTGATGGACAGGGTTGGTGAAGCTTTCTTT.

V and J are TRBV4-3 and TRBJ1-1; no reliable D call. Germline values: CDR1 LGHNA, CDR2 YSLEER. This CDR3 contains 15 residues. V was trimmed by 0 bases and J by 2 bases, leaving 10 bases between them. The CDR3 is CASSQDEGLNTEAFF. The CDR3 DNA reads as TGCGCCAGCAGCCAAGATGAGGGCCTAAACACTGAAGCTTTCTTT.

This clone was seen only once. The chain joins TRBV10-3 to TRBJ2-7; TRBD1 aligns across 10 bases. Germline V gene lookup returns CDR1 ENHRY and CDR2 SYGVKD. V dropped 7 bases and J dropped 5; count of bases not matched to a gene: 5. The CDR3 loop spans 13 amino acids. CDR3 nucleotides: TGTGCCATCATGGAGGACAGGGGGAACGAGCAGTACTTC. Translated: CAIMEDRGNEQYF.

This clone has only a few counts. The chain carries TRBV4-1 and TRBJ2-3; D may be TRBD1 (7 bases). Trimming took 0 bases from V and 3 from J, leaving 22 bases between them. This CDR3 has 19 residues. The germline gives CDR1 MGHRA, CDR2 YSYEKL. The CDR3 is CASSQDPLGGRGETDTQYF. In DNA form, the CDR3 reads TGCGCCAGCAGCCAAGATCCCCTGGGGGGCAGGGGGGAGACAGATACGCAGTATTTT.

J is TRBJ1-5 and V is TRBV5-5; no definite D call. CDR1 SGHKS and CDR2 YYEKEE come from the germline V gene (reference sequence). Trimming cost V 0 bases and J 5 bases, with 12 bases left between them. The CDR3 has 15 amino acids. The CDR3 region has the DNA TGTGCCAGCAGCTTGGTGCCCGGAAGGCATCAGCCCCAGCATTTT. This gives the protein CASSLVPGRHQPQHF.

This chain uses TRBV18 with TRBJ2-2, with a tentative D call TRBD1 (6 bases). This CDR3 is 14 amino acids long. V shed 2 bases and J shed 5 bases, with 9 bases lying between them. Per germline, CDR1 KGHSH and CDR2 LQKENI. The CDR3 DNA reads as TGTGCCAGCTCACCAGCGAGGGGGACCGGGGAGCTGTTTTTT. Translating it yields CASSPARGTGELFF.

The chain is built from TRBV29-1 and TRBJ2-7; maybe TRBD2 (5 bases). V was shortened by 0 bases and J by 9 bases, with 15 bases between the two germline ends. Germline CDR1 and CDR2: SQVTM and ANQGSEA. The CDR3 sequence is 13 residues long. The CDR3 coding sequence is TGCAGCGTTGAAGAGTCCAAGGAGGCCGGGCAGTACTTC. Its protein is CSVEESKEAGQYF.

V usage is TRBV29-1 and J usage is TRBJ2-3; D is possibly TRBD2 (5 bases). In germline, CDR1 is SQVTM, CDR2 ANQGSEA. CDR3 size: 16 residues. The V end was cut by 4 bases, the J end by 1 base, with 18 bases between. This chain's CDR3 is CSVARLLGAGTDTQYF. In DNA form, the CDR3 reads TGCAGCGTTGCCCGCCTTCTGGGAGCAGGCACAGATACGCAGTATTTT.

The chain links TRBV29-1 to TRBJ1-1; D gene ambiguous. CDR1 is SQVTM and CDR2 is ANQGSEA in the germline V gene. The CDR3 is 13 residues long. V was cut by 1 base and J by 3 bases, with 9 bases left in between. The CDR3 spells CSVEVYPDTEAFF. The CDR3 DNA follows: TGCAGCGTTGAAGTTTATCCGGACACTGAAGCTTTCTTT.